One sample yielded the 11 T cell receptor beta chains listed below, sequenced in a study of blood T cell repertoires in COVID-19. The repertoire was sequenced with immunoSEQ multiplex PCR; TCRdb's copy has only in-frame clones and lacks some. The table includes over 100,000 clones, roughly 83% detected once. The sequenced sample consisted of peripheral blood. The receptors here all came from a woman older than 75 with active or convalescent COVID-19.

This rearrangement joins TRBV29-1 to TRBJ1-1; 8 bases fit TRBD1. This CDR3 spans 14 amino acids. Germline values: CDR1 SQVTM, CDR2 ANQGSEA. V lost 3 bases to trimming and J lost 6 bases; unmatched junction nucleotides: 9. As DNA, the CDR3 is TGCAGCGTTGAGACTGGACAGGGCCTTTCTGAAGCTTTCTTT. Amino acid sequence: CSVETGQGLSEAFF.

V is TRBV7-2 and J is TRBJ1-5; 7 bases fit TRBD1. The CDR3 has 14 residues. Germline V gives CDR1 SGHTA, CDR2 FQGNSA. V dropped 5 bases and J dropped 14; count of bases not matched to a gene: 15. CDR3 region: CASSQGNQGGIEHF. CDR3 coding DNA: TGTGCCAGCAGCCAGGGGAATCAGGGGGGAATTGAGCATTTT.

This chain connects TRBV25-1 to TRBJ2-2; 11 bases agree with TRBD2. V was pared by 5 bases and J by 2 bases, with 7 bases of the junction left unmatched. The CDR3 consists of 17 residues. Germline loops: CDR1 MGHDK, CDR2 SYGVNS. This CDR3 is CASSRLGTSGNTGELFF. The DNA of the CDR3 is TGTGCCAGCAGTCGCCTTGGGACTAGCGGTAACACCGGGGAGCTGTTTTTT.

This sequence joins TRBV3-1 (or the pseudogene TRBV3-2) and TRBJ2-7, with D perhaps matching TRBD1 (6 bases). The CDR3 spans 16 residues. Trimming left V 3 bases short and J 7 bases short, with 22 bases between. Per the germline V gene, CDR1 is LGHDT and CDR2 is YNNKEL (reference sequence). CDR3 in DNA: TGTGCCAGCAGCCACGACCGTATAACAGGGAAGCGGGAGCAGTACTTC. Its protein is CASSHDRITGKREQYF.

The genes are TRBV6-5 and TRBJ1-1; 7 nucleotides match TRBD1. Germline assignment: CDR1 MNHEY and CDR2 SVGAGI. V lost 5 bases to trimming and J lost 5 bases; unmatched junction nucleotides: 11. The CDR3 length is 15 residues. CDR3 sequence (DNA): TGTGCCAGCAGTCCTACTACGACAGGGAGGACTGAAGCTTTCTTT. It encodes CASSPTTTGRTEAFF.

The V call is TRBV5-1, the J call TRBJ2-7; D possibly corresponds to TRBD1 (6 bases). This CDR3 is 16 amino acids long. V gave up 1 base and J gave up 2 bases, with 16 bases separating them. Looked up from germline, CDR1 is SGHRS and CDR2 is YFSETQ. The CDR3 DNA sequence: TGCGCCAGCAGCTTGAGTTTAACGACAGGCACCTACGAGCAGTACTTC. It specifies CASSLSLTTGTYEQYF.

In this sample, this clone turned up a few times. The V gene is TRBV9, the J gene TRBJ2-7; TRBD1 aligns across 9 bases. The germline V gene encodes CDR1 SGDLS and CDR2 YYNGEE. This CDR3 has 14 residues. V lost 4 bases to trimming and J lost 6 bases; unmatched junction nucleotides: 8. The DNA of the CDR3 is TGTGCCAGCAGCAGGGACAGGGTTCCGCTCGAGCAGTACTTC. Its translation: CASSRDRVPLEQYF.

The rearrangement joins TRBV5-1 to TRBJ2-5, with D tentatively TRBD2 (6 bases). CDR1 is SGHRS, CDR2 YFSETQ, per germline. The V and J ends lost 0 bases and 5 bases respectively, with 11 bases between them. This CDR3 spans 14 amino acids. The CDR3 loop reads CASSLGGGRETQYF. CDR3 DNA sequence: TGCGCCAGCAGCTTGGGAGGAGGGAGGGAGACCCAGTACTTC.

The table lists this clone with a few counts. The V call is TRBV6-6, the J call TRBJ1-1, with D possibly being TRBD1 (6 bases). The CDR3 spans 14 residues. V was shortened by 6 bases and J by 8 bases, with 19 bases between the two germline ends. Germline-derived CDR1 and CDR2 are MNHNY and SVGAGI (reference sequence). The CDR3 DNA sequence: TGTGCCAGCAGCTCTACTACAGGGAGTGGAGAAGCTTTCTTT. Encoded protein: CASSSTTGSGEAFF.

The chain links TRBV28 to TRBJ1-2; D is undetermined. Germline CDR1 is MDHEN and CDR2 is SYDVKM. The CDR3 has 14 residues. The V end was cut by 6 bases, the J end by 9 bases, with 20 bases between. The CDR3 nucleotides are TGTGCCAGCAGCCCCATCACCTTTCGGGATCGCTACACCTTC. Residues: CASSPITFRDRYTF.

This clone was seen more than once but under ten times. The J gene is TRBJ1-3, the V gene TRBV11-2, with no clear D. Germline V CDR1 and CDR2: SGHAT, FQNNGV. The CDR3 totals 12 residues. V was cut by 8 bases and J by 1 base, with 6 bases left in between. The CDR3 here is CASGESGNTIYF. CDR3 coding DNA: TGTGCCAGCGGGGAGTCTGGAAACACCATATATTTT.